This T cell receptor beta chain was identified in a study of lymphopenia after photon versus proton radiotherapy. In regard to this clone: No antigen is known for it.

Measured with immunoSEQ multiplex PCR; TCRdb has only the in-frame clones, and not every one. The table shows approximately 8,000 clones, with 80% to 90% occurring only once. The CDR3 loop spans 14 amino acids. CDR1 SGHVS and CDR2 FNYEAQ come from the germline V gene. The ends were cut back, 1 base at V and 1 base at J, with 7 bases in the middle. The study's findings and limits: Under photons, naive T cells and diversity fell while effector/memory populations rose.

The sample in question was peripheral blood, obtained from a patient treated with photon-based radiotherapy. This sequence originates from an elderly man with cholangiocarcinoma. This chain uses TRBV7-6 with TRBJ1-1, with no clear D. CDR3 sequence: CASSLVSANTEAFF. CDR3 in DNA: TGTGCCAGCAGCTTAGTCTCAGCGAACACTGAAGCTTTCTTT.